These 27 T cell receptor beta chains were sequenced from one sample in a study of identifying expanded T cells in peripheral blood. Some clones are missing from TCRdb's copy, which holds only in-frame ones; the method was immunoSEQ multiplex PCR. The sample yields 85,000 to 100,000 clones, about 91% seen once. Sequenced sample: blood. The receptors were gathered from a person aged 18 to 75 in good health.

The V call is TRBV18, the J call TRBJ2-5; 10 bases map to TRBD1. From germline, CDR1 is KGHSH and CDR2 LQKENI. The CDR3 is 16 residues long. Trimming took 4 bases from V and 4 from J; bases not matched to a gene: 9. The CDR3 sequence is CASSQETGGLAETQYF. The CDR3 nucleotides read TGTGCCAGCTCACAGGAGACAGGGGGCCTGGCAGAGACCCAGTACTTC.

This clone was seen more than once but under ten times. The chain employs TRBV7-2 and TRBJ2-1; TRBD2 agrees at 13 bases. The CDR3 has 16 amino acids. Germline lookup yields CDR1 SGHTA and CDR2 FQGNSA. V trimming: 5 bases; J trimming: 10 bases; junction bases outside the gene matches: 11. As DNA, the CDR3 is TGTGCCAGCAGCCCCGGACTAGCGGGAGCCCTGGGGGAGCAGTTCTTC. It codes for CASSPGLAGALGEQFF.

The V gene is TRBV4-2, the J gene TRBJ2-3, with unresolved D. Germline V CDR1 and CDR2: LGHNA, YNFKEQ. This CDR3 spans 14 amino acids. V lost 6 bases to trimming and J lost 0 bases, with 10 bases between them. The CDR3 loop is CASSPFASTDTQYF. The CDR3 region has the DNA TGTGCCAGCAGTCCCTTTGCGAGCACAGATACGCAGTATTTT.

The chain couples TRBV9 to TRBJ2-3; D is ambiguous. Germline V CDR1 and CDR2: SGDLS, YYNGEE. The ends were cut back, 0 bases at V and 0 bases at J, with 2 bases in the middle. The length of the CDR3 is 13 residues. CDR3 sequence reads: CASSVGSTDTQYF. In DNA, the CDR3 is TGTGCCAGCAGCGTAGGGAGCACAGATACGCAGTATTTT. Full variable domain (remainder filled in from reference TRBV9 and TRBJ2-3): DSGVTQTPKHLITATGQRVTLRCSPRSGDLSVYWYQQSLDQGLQFLIQYYNGEERAKGNILERFSAQQFPDLHSELNLSSLELGDSALYFCASSVGSTDTQYFGPGTRLTVL.

The chain combines TRBV29-1 with TRBJ2-7; D tentatively fits TRBD1 or TRBD2 (5 bases each). V was pared by 0 bases and J by 11 bases, with 14 bases between. Per germline, CDR1 SQVTM and CDR2 ANQGSEA. The CDR3 extends over 12 amino acids. The CDR3 reads CSVEDGTTWKYF. The CDR3 nucleotides read TGCAGCGTTGAAGATGGGACCACGTGGAAGTACTTC.

J is TRBJ1-1 and V is TRBV18; D remains ambiguous. V was cut by 5 bases and J by 3 bases, with 7 bases left in between. In germline, CDR1 is KGHSH, CDR2 LQKENI. CDR3 length: 12 amino acids. This CDR3 is CASSKRDTEAFF. DNA for the CDR3: TGTGCCAGCTCAAAACGGGACACTGAAGCTTTCTTT.

The chain couples TRBV11-2 to TRBJ1-2; weak D call: TRBD1 (5 bases). Germline assignment: CDR1 SGHAT and CDR2 FQNNGV. Trimming took off 5 bases at V and 4 bases at J, with 8 bases between the two ends. This CDR3 contains 12 residues. CDR3 loop: CASSPGAYGYTF. The DNA of the CDR3 is TGTGCCAGCAGCCCCGGGGCCTATGGCTACACCTTC.

This chain uses TRBV14 with TRBJ1-1; the D is unclear. The germline V and J ends were trimmed by 9 bases and 5 bases, with 16 bases remaining between them. There are 13 residues in the CDR3. The germline CDR1 and CDR2 sequences are SGHDN and FVKESK. CDR3 loop: CARAGRVWTEAFF. The CDR3, as DNA: TGTGCCAGGGCCGGGAGGGTCTGGACTGAAGCTTTCTTT. Together with reference TRBV14 and TRBJ1-1, the CDR3 gives the full variable domain: EAGVTQFPSHSVIEKGQTVTLRCDPISGHDNLYWYRRVMGKEIKFLLHFVKESKQDESGMPNNRFLAERTGGTYSTLKVQPAELEDSGVYFCARAGRVWTEAFFGQGTRLTVV.

The chain uses TRBV5-1 and TRBJ1-1; a possible D gene is TRBD1 (6 bases). Germline V gene lookup returns CDR1 SGHRS and CDR2 YFSETQ. Trimming pared 4 bases from V and 4 bases from J, leaving 17 bases between. The CDR3 has 15 residues. CDR3 sequence: CASSLEEGGFTEAFF. The CDR3 coding sequence is TGCGCCAGCAGCCTGGAAGAAGGGGGTTTCACTGAAGCTTTCTTT. Filled out from reference TRBV5-1 and TRBJ1-1, the complete variable domain reads KAGVTQTPRYLIKTRGQQVTLSCSPISGHRSVSWYQQTPGQGLQFLFEYFSETQRNKGNFPGRFSGRQFSNSRSEMNVSTLELGDSALYLCASSLEEGGFTEAFFGQGTRLTVV.

V usage is TRBV19 and J usage is TRBJ2-5; a weak D match, TRBD2 (6 bases). Trimming cost V 1 base and J 5 bases, with 20 bases left between them. Germline-derived CDR1 and CDR2 are LNHDA and SQIVND (reference sequence). The CDR3 spans 17 residues. Here the CDR3 DNA reads TGTGCCAGTAGTATAGGCGGGGTCACCTGGTCCGGGGAGACCCAGTACTTC. Its translation is CASSIGGVTWSGETQYF.

For this clone: Just one base apart from a much larger clone, this may be a read error. The rearrangement joins TRBV6-1 to TRBJ2-2; D is unresolved. The V end lost 4 bases, the J end lost 1 base, and 4 bases lay between the germline ends. The CDR3 sequence is 13 residues long. Germline V CDR1 and CDR2: MNHNS, SASEGT. The CDR3 spells CASSAENTGELFF. CDR3 coding DNA: TGTGCCAGCAGTGCAGAGAACACCGGGGAGCTGTTTTTT.

The count of this clone is one. This chain joins TRBV28 and TRBJ1-2; D perhaps matches TRBD1 (6 bases). The V end lost 2 bases, the J end lost 6 bases, and 10 bases lay between the germline ends. Germline assignment: CDR1 MDHEN and CDR2 SYDVKM. The CDR3 consists of 13 residues. CDR3 nucleotide sequence: TGTGCCAGCAGTTTACGGGGGGCGCATGGCTACACCTTC. The encoded protein is CASSLRGAHGYTF.

V is TRBV7-2 and J is TRBJ2-2; D is unresolved. V shed 5 bases and J shed 5 bases, with 6 bases lying between them. This CDR3 is built from 12 residues. Germline assignment: CDR1 SGHTA and CDR2 FQGNSA. CDR3 in amino acids: CASSRLTGELFF. The CDR3, as DNA: TGTGCCAGCAGCCGCTTAACCGGGGAGCTGTTTTTT.

This chain links TRBV6-1 with TRBJ1-5; D may be TRBD1 (5 bases). CDR1 and CDR2 (germline): MNHNS, SASEGT. The CDR3 extends over 13 amino acids. Trimming cost V 7 bases and J 6 bases, with 13 bases left between them. CDR3 sequence (DNA): TGTGCCAGCACCTCGGGGGAGACTCAGCCCCAGCATTTT. The encoded protein is CASTSGETQPQHF.

This clone was recorded once. The rearrangement joins TRBV7-3 to TRBJ1-2, with 9 bases aligning to TRBD1. V trimming: 11 bases; J trimming: 8 bases; junction bases outside the gene matches: 21. This CDR3 is built from 16 residues. Germline values: CDR1 SGHTA, CDR2 FQGTGA. For the CDR3, the DNA is TGTGCCGTCCATAAGGGGGACAGGGCTCTCTGGGAGGGCTACACCTTC. Encoded protein: CAVHKGDRALWEGYTF.

This clone was counted only a few times. The rearrangement joins TRBV7-9 to TRBJ2-3; TRBD2 might be the D (5 bases). V lost 4 bases and J lost 5, with 10 bases in between. This CDR3 has 13 residues. Per germline, CDR1 SEHNR and CDR2 FQNEAQ (reference sequence). The CDR3 bases are TGTGCCAGCAGCTATTTAGAGGGAGATACGCAGTATTTT. This gives the protein CASSYLEGDTQYF.

This rearrangement joins TRBV7-8 to TRBJ2-7, with 7 bases fitting TRBD1. Germline V gene sequence: CDR1 SGHVS, CDR2 FQNEAQ. With 4 bases clipped from V and 2 bases from J, the junction kept 5 bases outside the gene matches. The CDR3 consists of 14 residues. CDR3 sequence reads: CASSSRTGPYEQYF. The DNA of the CDR3 is TGTGCCAGCAGCTCCCGGACAGGACCCTACGAGCAGTACTTC. Variable domain in full (rest from reference TRBV7-8 and TRBJ2-7): GAGVSQSPRYKVAKRGQDVALRCDPISGHVSLFWYQQALGQGPEFLTYFQNEAQLDKSGLPSDRFFAERPEGSVSTLKIQRTQQEDSAVYLCASSSRTGPYEQYFGPGTRLTVT.

This clone was counted once. The chain joins TRBV30 to TRBJ2-2; D not certain. Trimming pared 2 bases from V and 8 bases from J, leaving 12 bases between. The CDR3 runs to 13 residues. Germline values: CDR1 GTSNPN, CDR2 SVGIG (reference sequence). This CDR3 is CAWSLMALGELFF. Here the CDR3 DNA reads TGTGCCTGGAGTTTGATGGCTTTAGGGGAGCTGTTTTTT.

The V gene is TRBV18, the J gene TRBJ1-2; the D is unclear. The CDR3 runs to 11 residues. In germline, CDR1 is KGHSH, CDR2 LQKENI. Trimming took off 6 bases at V and 4 bases at J, with 6 bases between the two ends. CDR3 sequence: CASSTGYGYTF. The CDR3 DNA reads as TGTGCCAGCTCGACTGGCTATGGCTACACCTTC.

The rearrangement links TRBV10-1 to TRBJ2-1; TRBD2 agrees at 7 bases. V dropped 3 bases and J dropped 6; count of bases not matched to a gene: 8. The CDR3 has 15 residues. Per germline, CDR1 WNHNN and CDR2 SYGVQD (reference sequence). Here the CDR3 DNA reads TGCGCCAGCAGTGATAGACCGGGAGGAGTCAATGAGCAGTTCTTC. Residues: CASSDRPGGVNEQFF.

This chain connects TRBV11-2 to TRBJ2-2; D unclear. V was trimmed by 3 bases and J by 2 bases, leaving 10 bases between them. This CDR3 contains 15 residues. The germline V gene encodes CDR1 SGHAT and CDR2 FQNNGV. The CDR3, as DNA: TGTGCCAGCAGCTTCCCCGGAGCAAACACCGGGGAGCTGTTTTTT. It specifies CASSFPGANTGELFF.

With respect to this clone: Other DNA sequences from this sample encode an identical CDR3 as well. This chain connects TRBV5-5 to TRBJ1-2; D not certain. Trimming shortened V by 0 bases and J by 4 bases, and 16 bases separated the two germline ends. Germline CDR1 reads SGHKS; CDR2 reads YYEKEE (reference sequence). CDR3 length: 16 amino acids. The CDR3 loop is CASSLAMADVGYGYTF. The CDR3 nucleotides are TGTGCCAGCAGCTTGGCCATGGCCGATGTCGGCTATGGCTACACCTTC. Looking up the rest from reference TRBV5-5 and TRBJ1-2 gives the full variable domain: DAGVTQSPTHLIKTRGQQVTLRCSPISGHKSVSWYQQVLGQGPQFIFQYYEKEERGRGNFPDRFSARQFPNYSSELNVNALLLGDSALYLCASSLAMADVGYGYTFGSGTRLTVV.

J is TRBJ1-2 and V is TRBV28; 7 bases match TRBD1. The V and J ends lost 7 bases and 0 bases, in that order; junction bases with no gene match: 5. Looked up from germline, CDR1 is MDHEN and CDR2 is SYDVKM. This CDR3 has 14 amino acids. CDR3 amino acids: CASTLTGPNYGYTF. The CDR3 bases are TGTGCCAGCACCCTGACAGGGCCTAACTATGGCTACACCTTC.

The table lists this clone with a count of one. This chain links TRBV5-6 with TRBJ2-7; D may be TRBD1 or TRBD2 (5 bases each). The CDR3 is made up of 14 amino acids. Germline values: CDR1 SGHDT, CDR2 YYEEEE. V shed 0 bases and J shed 5 bases, with 12 bases lying between them. As DNA, the CDR3 is TGTGCCAGCAGCTTGGCCGGGGCGATAGACGAGCAGTACTTC. It specifies CASSLAGAIDEQYF. The whole variable domain, filled in from reference TRBV5-6 and TRBJ2-7, reads DAGVTQSPTHLIKTRGQQVTLRCSPKSGHDTVSWYQQALGQGPQFIFQYYEEEERQRGNFPDRFSGHQFPNYSSELNVNALLLGDSALYLCASSLAGAIDEQYFGPGTRLTVT.

The chain uses TRBV18 and TRBJ2-7; no clear D. The CDR3 loop spans 12 amino acids. Germline CDR1 is KGHSH and CDR2 is LQKENI. V lost 3 bases to trimming and J lost 5 bases, with 8 bases between them. The CDR3: CASSPRDDEQYF. The CDR3 bases are TGTGCCAGCTCACCTAGAGATGACGAGCAGTACTTC.

In nucleotides, the CDR3 is TGCGCCAGCAGCCCTGACCCCATACCCTCGGTCGAGCAGTACTTC. Encoded protein: CASSPDPIPSVEQYF. V is TRBV10-1 and J is TRBJ2-7; D call uncertain. Trimming pared 6 bases from V and 6 bases from J, leaving 21 bases between. In germline, CDR1 is WNHNN, CDR2 SYGVQD (reference sequence). There are 15 residues in the CDR3.

This clone occurred a few times. The chain joins TRBV6-5 to TRBJ1-1; D unresolved. The CDR3 loop spans 12 amino acids. Trimming took off 2 bases at V and 14 bases at J, with 15 bases between the two ends. Germline CDR1 is MNHEY and CDR2 is SVGAGI. DNA of the CDR3: TGTGCCAGCAGTTACCCGGGAGGGTTTAGGTTCTTT. Its translation is CASSYPGGFRFF.